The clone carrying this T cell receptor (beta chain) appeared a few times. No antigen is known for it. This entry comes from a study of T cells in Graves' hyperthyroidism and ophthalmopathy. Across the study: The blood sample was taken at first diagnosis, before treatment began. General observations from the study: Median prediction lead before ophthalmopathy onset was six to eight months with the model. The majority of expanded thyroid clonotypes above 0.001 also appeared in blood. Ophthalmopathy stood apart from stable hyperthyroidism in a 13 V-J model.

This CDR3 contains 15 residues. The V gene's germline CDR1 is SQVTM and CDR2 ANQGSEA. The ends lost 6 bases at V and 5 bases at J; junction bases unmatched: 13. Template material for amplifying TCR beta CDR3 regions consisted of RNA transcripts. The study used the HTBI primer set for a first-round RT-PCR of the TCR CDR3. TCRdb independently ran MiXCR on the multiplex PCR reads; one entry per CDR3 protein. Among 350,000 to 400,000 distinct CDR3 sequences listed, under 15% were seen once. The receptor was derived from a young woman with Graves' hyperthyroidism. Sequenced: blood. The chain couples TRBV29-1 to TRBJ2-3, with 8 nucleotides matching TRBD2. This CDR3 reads CSVYGRGGRQDTQYF. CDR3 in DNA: TGCAGCGTCTACGGGAGGGGAGGGCGTCAAGATACGCAGTATTTT.